Shown below are 30 T cell receptor beta chains from a single sample sequenced in a study of T cells in localized non-small cell lung cancer. Profiling relied on immunoSEQ multiplex PCR, and the TCRdb table lists in-frame clones only, not all of them. The sample records about 59,000 clones, about nine tenths being singletons. The sample was peripheral blood, taken before any cancer treatment. The receptors derive from a man aged 35-69 years with stage I lung adenocarcinoma.

The rearrangement uses TRBV28 and TRBJ2-1; D tentatively fits TRBD1 or TRBD2 (5 bases each). Per germline, CDR1 MDHEN and CDR2 SYDVKM. Between the trimmed V and J ends, which lost 8 bases and 8 bases, there was a span of 16 bases. The CDR3 is 13 amino acids. The CDR3 nucleotides read TGTGCCAGCGCTGACGGGACCCTCCATGAGCAGTTCTTC. It translates to CASADGTLHEQFF.

The rearrangement uses TRBV23-1 and TRBJ2-4; tentative D call: TRBD2 (12 bases). TRBV23-1 is an ORF, with its function uncertain. With 7 bases removed from V and 0 bases from J, the gap between germline ends came to 37 bases. The CDR3 is 23 residues long. The CDR3 region is CASTGTVGQGAASGRGAKNIQYF. In DNA form, the CDR3 reads TGCGCCAGCACCGGTACCGTCGGACAGGGGGCGGCTAGCGGGAGGGGAGCCAAAAACATTCAGTACTTC.

V and J are TRBV28 and TRBJ2-7; possibly TRBD1 or TRBD2 for D (5 bases each). In germline, CDR1 is MDHEN, CDR2 SYDVKM. Trimming left V 6 bases short and J 3 bases short, with 15 bases between. The CDR3 has 14 amino acids. The CDR3 sequence is CASRNYGTLYEQYF. CDR3 nucleotides: TGTGCCAGCAGAAACTACGGGACCCTCTACGAGCAGTACTTC.

The genes are TRBV28 and TRBJ2-4; D gene ambiguous. The germline V gene encodes CDR1 MDHEN and CDR2 SYDVKM. The length of the CDR3 is 14 residues. Between the trimmed V and J ends, which lost 6 bases and 0 bases, there was a span of 9 bases. CDR3 nucleotides: TGTGCCAGCAGACCCGTCCTAGCCAAAAACATTCAGTACTTC. Translating it yields CASRPVLAKNIQYF.

The V and J genes are TRBV6-6 and TRBJ2-7; possible D gene TRBD2, 5 bases. CDR1 is MNHNY, CDR2 SVGAGI, per germline (reference sequence). CDR3 size: 13 residues. Trimming shortened V by 7 bases and J by 0 bases, and 10 bases separated the two germline ends. For the CDR3, the DNA is TGTGCCAGCAAGGCGGGTGGCTCCTACGAGCAGTACTTC. Its protein product is CASKAGGSYEQYF.

The V call is TRBV5-4, the J call TRBJ1-2; D not certain. Trimming took off 0 bases at V and 6 bases at J, with 6 bases between the two ends. The CDR3 spans 12 residues. Germline V gene sequence: CDR1 SGHNT, CDR2 YYREEE (reference sequence). The CDR3 DNA is TGTGCCAGCAGCTTGGCCGGGAATGGCTACACCTTC. It translates to CASSLAGNGYTF.

The rearrangement links TRBV6-1 to TRBJ2-2; possible D gene TRBD1, 5 bases. Germline CDR1 and CDR2: MNHNS and SASEGT. The CDR3 sequence is 13 residues long. Trimming took 6 bases from V and 4 from J, leaving 9 bases between them. CDR3: CASRGRSTGELFF. DNA for the CDR3: TGTGCCAGCAGGGGGCGCAGCACCGGGGAGCTGTTTTTT.

The chain joins TRBV7-9 to TRBJ1-1; a possible D gene is TRBD1 (5 bases). V was trimmed by 8 bases and J by 0 bases, leaving 10 bases between them. The CDR3 totals 13 residues. The germline gives CDR1 SEHNR, CDR2 FQNEAQ (reference sequence). CDR3 DNA: TGTGCCAGCCGCGGGGGGATGAACACTGAAGCTTTCTTT. This gives the protein CASRGGMNTEAFF.

V gene TRBV15 combines with J gene TRBJ2-1, with D possibly matching TRBD1 (5 bases). CDR1 and CDR2 (germline): LNHNV, YYDKDF (reference sequence). The CDR3 sequence is 17 residues long. Trimming pared 0 bases from V and 4 bases from J, leaving 16 bases between. CDR3 nucleotide sequence: TGTGCCACCAGCAGAGATTTCGGGCAGGGTGATTACAATGAGCAGTTCTTC. Encoded protein: CATSRDFGQGDYNEQFF.

This chain joins TRBV4-2 and TRBJ2-7, with TRBD1 matching over 10 bases. The V gene's germline CDR1 is LGHNA and CDR2 YNFKEQ. CDR3 length equals 15 residues. J gave up 4 bases and V 5 bases, and 8 bases lay outside the gene matches. The CDR3: CASSSSTGGEYEQYF. In DNA, the CDR3 is TGTGCCAGCAGCTCTTCGACAGGGGGCGAGTACGAGCAGTACTTC.

The rearrangement joins TRBV2 to TRBJ2-7, with D possibly being TRBD1 (5 bases). Between the trimmed V and J ends, which lost 2 bases and 5 bases, there was a span of 13 bases. This CDR3 comprises 14 residues. Germline V lookup: CDR1 SNHLY, CDR2 FYNNEI. The CDR3, as DNA: TGTGCCAGCAGTGAATGGACAATGATCCACGAGCAGTACTTC. Translated, it gives CASSEWTMIHEQYF.

This clone was seen only once. The chain has TRBV29-1 and TRBJ1-1; no reliable D call. CDR1 and CDR2 (germline): SQVTM, ANQGSEA. Trimming took 5 bases from V and 4 from J, leaving 8 bases between them. The CDR3 loop spans 11 amino acids. DNA of the CDR3: TGCAGCGTTCGCCGGGCCACTGAAGCTTTCTTT. This sequence encodes CSVRRATEAFF.

This clone has more than one count but fewer than ten. The chain combines TRBV11-2 with TRBJ2-1, with 8 nucleotides matching TRBD1. Germline V CDR1 and CDR2: SGHAT, FQNNGV. CDR3 length: 15 amino acids. V was clipped by 2 bases and J by 5 bases; unmatched bases: 5. DNA of the CDR3: TGTGCCAGCAGCTTAAGGGGACAGGTTAACAATGAGCAGTTCTTC. The encoded protein is CASSLRGQVNNEQFF.

The chain combines TRBV2 with TRBJ2-3, with 11 nucleotides matching TRBD2. Losses at the gene ends were 5 bases for V and 0 bases for J; bases not matched to a gene: 4. In germline, CDR1 is SNHLY, CDR2 FYNNEI. The CDR3 runs 16 residues. CDR3 in DNA: TGTGCCAGCAGTCTGAGGACTAGCGGGAGCACAGATACGCAGTATTTT. Residues: CASSLRTSGSTDTQYF.

This clone was counted once. The rearrangement joins TRBV6-4 to TRBJ2-1, with 9 bases matching TRBD2. This CDR3 has 16 residues. Germline CDR1 and CDR2: MRHNA and SNTAGT. J lost 3 bases, V lost 2 bases, and 5 bases had no gene match. CDR3 bases: TGTGCCAGCAGTGACAGAGGAGCGGGAGGCTACAATGAGCAGTTCTTC. It specifies CASSDRGAGGYNEQFF.

The chain couples TRBV5-1 to TRBJ1-4; a weak D match, TRBD1 (6 bases). V was clipped by 0 bases and J by 6 bases, with 9 bases between them. CDR1 is SGHRS and CDR2 is YFSETQ in the germline V gene. The CDR3 runs 14 residues. CDR3 residues: CASSLGGLDEKLFF. In DNA, the CDR3 is TGCGCCAGCAGCTTGGGGGGGCTTGATGAAAAACTGTTTTTT.

The chain couples TRBV2 to TRBJ2-7; D is unclear. Trimming left V 6 bases short and J 6 bases short, with 6 bases between. The CDR3 loop spans 10 amino acids. The germline gives CDR1 SNHLY, CDR2 FYNNEI. The CDR3: CASSPLEQYF. CDR3 coding DNA: TGTGCCAGCAGCCCCCTCGAGCAGTACTTC.

The V gene is TRBV28, the J gene TRBJ2-7, with no clear D. The CDR3 extends over 12 amino acids. Germline V gene data show CDR1 as MDHEN and CDR2 as SYDVKM. The ends were cut back, 10 bases at V and 2 bases at J, with 12 bases in the middle. The CDR3 nucleotides read TGTGCCACTAACCAACCGACCTACGAGCAGTACTTC. Its translation is CATNQPTYEQYF.

This chain links TRBV19 with TRBJ2-7; D gene uncertain. Germline assignment: CDR1 LNHDA and CDR2 SQIVND (reference sequence). The length of the CDR3 is 14 residues. The V and J ends lost 0 bases and 5 bases respectively, with 11 bases between them. CDR3 amino acids: CASSIDGRLDEQYF. The DNA of the CDR3 is TGTGCCAGTAGTATAGATGGGCGGCTGGACGAGCAGTACTTC.

The rearrangement links TRBV5-1 to TRBJ2-1; 12 positions match TRBD2. The germline CDR1 and CDR2 sequences are SGHRS and YFSETQ. CDR3 length: 17 amino acids. The junction had 7 bases not matched to a gene; V was cut back by 3 bases and J by 3 bases. CDR3 sequence (DNA): TGCGCCAGCAGCTCGGACAGGGGACTAGCGGGCTACAATGAGCAGTTCTTC. Its translation: CASSSDRGLAGYNEQFF.

V and J are TRBV7-3 and TRBJ2-1; D is uncertain. V lost 2 bases, J lost 7 bases, and 18 bases lay in between. The CDR3 consists of 16 residues. Per the germline V gene, CDR1 is SGHTA and CDR2 is FQGTGA. The CDR3 here is CASSLATGVVGNEQFF. Here the CDR3 DNA reads TGTGCCAGCAGCTTAGCAACCGGAGTGGTTGGGAATGAGCAGTTCTTC.

The chain joins TRBV4-2 to TRBJ1-3, with unresolved D. Germline values: CDR1 LGHNA, CDR2 YNFKEQ. The CDR3 is 15 residues long. The ends were cut back, 4 bases at V and 0 bases at J, with 10 bases in the middle. CDR3 in amino acids: CASSPRVGSGNTIYF. CDR3 bases: TGTGCCAGCAGCCCGAGGGTCGGCTCTGGAAACACCATATATTTT.

The chain employs TRBV4-1 and TRBJ2-1; D unclear. The V gene's germline CDR1 is MGHRA and CDR2 YSYEKL. The CDR3 contains 16 residues. Trimming took off 2 bases at V and 3 bases at J, with 14 bases between the two ends. CDR3 sequence: CASSQSLLTDYNEQFF. The CDR3 DNA sequence: TGCGCCAGCAGCCAAAGCCTACTGACGGACTACAATGAGCAGTTCTTC.

The rearrangement joins TRBV28 to TRBJ2-2, with no clear D. The V gene lost 2 bases and the J gene lost 5 bases, with 6 bases spanning the gap. Germline values: CDR1 MDHEN, CDR2 SYDVKM. This CDR3 is built from 13 residues. Here the CDR3 reads CASSLPHTGELFF. DNA for the CDR3: TGTGCCAGCAGTTTACCCCATACCGGGGAGCTGTTTTTT. Drawing the rest from reference TRBV28 and TRBJ2-2, the complete variable domain is DVKVTQSSRYLVKRTGEKVFLECVQDMDHENMFWYRQDPGLGLRLIYFSYDVKMKEKGDIPEGYSVSREKKERFSLILESASTNQTSMYLCASSLPHTGELFFGEGSRLTVL.

J is TRBJ2-1 and V is TRBV6-1; 10 bases are shared with TRBD2. The CDR3 totals 14 residues. V dropped 5 bases and J dropped 10; count of bases not matched to a gene: 8. Germline CDR1 and CDR2: MNHNS and SASEGT. The CDR3 DNA is TGTGCCAGCAGTCCGGGACTAGCGTCACGGGAGCAGTTCTTC. It is translated as CASSPGLASREQFF.

This clone appeared once. The J gene is TRBJ2-3, the V gene TRBV19; 9 bases match TRBD1. V gave up 6 bases and J gave up 3 bases; unmatched junction bases: 10. CDR1 is LNHDA and CDR2 is SQIVND in the germline V gene (reference sequence). The CDR3 contains 16 residues. CDR3 loop: CASRPLTGGRTDTQYF. CDR3 in DNA: TGTGCCAGTAGGCCCTTGACAGGGGGGAGAACAGATACGCAGTATTTT.

The V gene is TRBV7-6, the J gene TRBJ2-1, with 9 bases matching TRBD2. The CDR3 is 18 residues long. Germline assignment: CDR1 SGHVS and CDR2 FNYEAQ. V gave up 2 bases and J gave up 5 bases; unmatched junction bases: 13. DNA of the CDR3: TGTGCCAGCAGCTTAACTCGGTGGAGTAGCGGGAGTAACAATGAGCAGTTCTTC. Encoded protein: CASSLTRWSSGSNNEQFF.

This clone was recorded a few times. V and J are TRBV11-2 and TRBJ2-3, with TRBD2 matching 10 bases. The germline V gene has CDR1 SGHAT and CDR2 FQNNGV. This CDR3 contains 15 residues. After removal of 5 bases from V and 5 bases from J, the junction contained 7 bases not matched to a gene. The CDR3 DNA reads as TGTGCCAGCAGCCAGCGGGAGGGCCGTGGAGATACGCAGTATTTT. This sequence encodes CASSQREGRGDTQYF.

The chain recombines TRBV27 with TRBJ2-3; 7 bases map to TRBD1. V trimming: 5 bases; J trimming: 6 bases; junction bases outside the gene matches: 8. This CDR3 spans 14 amino acids. Per germline, CDR1 MNHEY and CDR2 SMNVEV (reference sequence). The CDR3 sequence: CASSKTGLLDTQYF. Here the CDR3 DNA reads TGTGCCAGCAGTAAGACAGGGTTATTGGATACGCAGTATTTT.

The chain is built from TRBV7-8 and TRBJ1-1; a weak D match, TRBD1 (6 bases). Trimming removed 2 bases from V and 1 base from J, with 8 bases in between. Germline V CDR1 and CDR2: SGHVS, FQNEAQ. The CDR3 runs to 14 residues. Here the CDR3 reads CASSLTTGNTEAFF. CDR3 DNA: TGTGCCAGCAGCTTAACGACAGGGAACACTGAAGCTTTCTTT.